The 32 T cell receptor beta chains given below trace back to one sample, sequenced in a study of blood T cells in healthy people across ages. Together with a sample-barcoded 5' primer, a J-beta primer mix was included in a second PCR lasting roughly 6 to 12 cycles. TCRdb re-called the 5' RACE reads through MiXCR, storing one row per CDR3 protein. The table shows over 550,000 distinct CDR3 sequences, with around 31% occurring only once. Specimen: blood. These receptors all stem from a woman older than 75 in good health.

The V call is TRBV20-1, the J call TRBJ2-1, with 7 bases fitting TRBD1. CDR1 is DFQATT and CDR2 is SNEGSKA in the germline V gene (reference sequence). This CDR3 region has 14 residues. V shed 1 base and J 6 bases; nucleotides not matched to a gene: 6. The chain's CDR3 is CSARAEQGRNEQFF. DNA of the CDR3: TGCAGTGCTAGAGCGGAACAGGGGCGCAATGAGCAGTTCTTC.

The genes are TRBV10-3 and TRBJ2-2, with D uncertain. Trimming removed 2 bases from V and 5 bases from J, with 9 bases in between. The CDR3 totals 14 residues. CDR1 ENHRY and CDR2 SYGVKD come from the germline V gene. The DNA of the CDR3 is TGTGCCATCAGTGAGATAGGAACAACCGGGGAGCTGTTTTTT. This sequence encodes CAISEIGTTGELFF.

This clonotype was counted many times. The rearrangement uses TRBV2 and TRBJ2-1; weak D call: TRBD2 (6 bases). Germline V gene sequence: CDR1 SNHLY, CDR2 FYNNEI. Trimming left V 9 bases short and J 0 bases short, with 18 bases between. This CDR3 is built from 16 residues. CDR3 loop: CASLGDAGRSYNEQFF. The CDR3 nucleotides are TGTGCCAGTCTAGGCGATGCGGGACGCTCCTACAATGAGCAGTTCTTC.

This clonotype was seen more than once but under ten times. The chain links TRBV9 to TRBJ1-2; tentatively, D is TRBD1 (6 bases). Germline V lookup: CDR1 SGDLS, CDR2 YYNGEE. This CDR3 has 16 amino acids. The ends were cut back, 0 bases at V and 6 bases at J, with 18 bases in the middle. CDR3 protein: CASSVVVGWGGDGYTF. Written as DNA, the CDR3 is TGTGCCAGCAGCGTAGTAGTCGGTTGGGGGGGCGATGGCTACACCTTC. Full variable domain (missing parts from reference TRBV9 and TRBJ1-2): DSGVTQTPKHLITATGQRVTLRCSPRSGDLSVYWYQQSLDQGLQFLIQYYNGEERAKGNILERFSAQQFPDLHSELNLSSLELGDSALYFCASSVVVGWGGDGYTFGSGTRLTVV.

J is TRBJ2-1 and V is TRBV9; no clear D gene. The DNA end is a closer match to TRBJ2-7, so the J assignment may be wrong. The germline CDR1 and CDR2 sequences are SGDLS and YYNGEE. CDR3 length: 16 residues. For the CDR3, the DNA is TGTGCCAGCAGCGTAGCTCTGGGAACCTCCTACAATGAGCAGTACTTC. Translated, it gives CASSVALGTSYNEQYF.

This sequence joins TRBV29-1 and TRBJ1-4; perhaps TRBD1 as D (5 bases). CDR1 is SQVTM, CDR2 ANQGSEA, per germline. Trimming removed 3 bases from V and 7 bases from J, with 12 bases in between. The CDR3 runs 13 residues. The CDR3 region has the DNA TGCAGCGTTGATGGCCAGGGAGTTGAAAAACTGTTTTTT. It is translated as CSVDGQGVEKLFF. Combining the CDR3 with reference TRBV29-1 and TRBJ1-4 gives the whole variable domain SAVISQKPSRDICQRGTSLTIQCQVDSQVTMMFWYRQQPGQSLTLIATANQGSEATYESGFVIDKFPISRPNLTFSTLTVSNMSPEDSSIYLCSVDGQGVEKLFFGSGTQLSVL.

The rearrangement links TRBV7-8 to TRBJ1-5; weak D call: TRBD1 (5 bases). This CDR3 comprises 13 residues. The ends were cut back, 1 base at V and 7 bases at J, with 8 bases in the middle. CDR1 and CDR2 from the germline V gene are SGHVS and FQNEAQ. The CDR3 region is CASSLDWGQPQHF. CDR3 coding DNA: TGTGCCAGCAGCTTAGATTGGGGCCAGCCCCAGCATTTT.

This clonotype was picked up many times. The chain couples TRBV9 to TRBJ2-1, with 7 bases lining up with TRBD2. J was trimmed by 6 bases and V by 0 bases; bases with no gene match: 6. The CDR3 is 15 residues long. Germline assignment: CDR1 SGDLS and CDR2 YYNGEE. The CDR3 protein is CASSVARTRGNEQFF. The CDR3 DNA is TGTGCCAGCAGCGTAGCAAGGACTAGAGGCAATGAGCAGTTCTTC.

Comment on this clonotype: This clone may be a read error of a much larger clone one base away. This chain connects TRBV11-1 to TRBJ2-1; D may be TRBD2 (6 bases). Germline V gene lookup returns CDR1 SGHAT and CDR2 FQDESV (reference sequence). Trimming removed 1 base from V and 10 bases from J, with 17 bases in between. The CDR3 has 15 amino acids. This CDR3 is CASSLVEGPFSEQFF. CDR3 bases: TGTGCCAGCAGCTTAGTGGAGGGCCCATTCAGCGAGCAGTTCTTC.

This clonotype was seen many times. The gene calls are TRBV6-5 and TRBJ2-1, with a weak D call TRBD2 (5 bases). V dropped 8 bases and J dropped 6 bases, with 14 bases sitting between them. CDR1 and CDR2 from the germline V gene are MNHEY and SVGAGI. The CDR3 runs to 13 residues. The CDR3 loop reads CASGVTRSNEQFF. CDR3 bases: TGTGCCAGCGGCGTCACTAGGTCCAATGAGCAGTTCTTC.

The rearrangement links TRBV5-1 to TRBJ2-4; 9 bases match TRBD2. This CDR3 region has 16 residues. With 2 bases clipped from V and 13 bases from J, the junction kept 16 bases outside the gene matches. Looked up from germline, CDR1 is SGHRS and CDR2 is YFSETQ. This CDR3 is CASSLLAGDSYNEQYF. The CDR3 bases are TGCGCCAGCAGCTTATTAGCGGGGGACTCTTACAATGAGCAGTACTTC.

This clonotype was seen at least ten times. The rearrangement links TRBV10-3 to TRBJ1-4; 8 positions match TRBD1. This CDR3 region has 14 residues. Trimming took 6 bases from V and 0 from J; bases not matched to a gene: 0. Germline V gene data show CDR1 as ENHRY and CDR2 as SYGVKD. CDR3 in amino acids: CAIRQGATNEKLFF. For the CDR3, the DNA is TGTGCCATCAGACAGGGGGCAACTAATGAAAAACTGTTTTTT.

This clonotype came up many times. The chain recombines TRBV5-6 with TRBJ2-1; D gene uncertain. Germline loops: CDR1 SGHDT, CDR2 YYEEEE. There are 15 residues in the CDR3. V was trimmed by 3 bases and J by 2 bases, leaving 12 bases between them. CDR3 in amino acids: CASSSSTFAYNEQFF. The DNA for the CDR3 is TGTGCCAGCAGCTCCTCGACTTTTGCCTACAATGAGCAGTTCTTC.

This clonotype was detected many times. V gene TRBV7-2 combines with J gene TRBJ1-2, with D possibly matching TRBD1 (5 bases). Germline V CDR1 and CDR2: SGHTA, FQGNSA. V gave up 5 bases and J gave up 2 bases, with 12 bases separating them. The CDR3 loop spans 14 amino acids. CDR3 amino acids: CASSGGTANYGYTF. CDR3 nucleotide sequence: TGTGCCAGCAGCGGGGGGACGGCAAACTATGGCTACACCTTC.

This clonotype was observed at least ten times. The J gene is TRBJ1-2, the V gene TRBV9; D unclear. The germline V gene encodes CDR1 SGDLS and CDR2 YYNGEE. This CDR3 has 14 amino acids. V was shortened by 4 bases and J by 4 bases, with 14 bases between the two germline ends. The CDR3 DNA reads TGTGCCAGCAGCCTCGATCCCCAAGCCTATGGCTACACCTTC. It specifies CASSLDPQAYGYTF.

This clonotype was counted ten times or more. The genes are TRBV7-9 and TRBJ1-2; tentatively, D is TRBD1 (5 bases). Deletions cut 4 bases from V and 7 bases from J, with 13 bases between. This CDR3 is built from 13 residues. From germline, CDR1 is SEHNR and CDR2 FQNEAQ (reference sequence). Here the CDR3 DNA reads TGTGCCAGCAGCTCCCCCAGGGCCTTTGGCTACACCTTC. It yields the protein CASSSPRAFGYTF.

This chain links TRBV7-2 with TRBJ2-7; unclear D gene. V was trimmed by 3 bases and J by 3 bases, leaving 9 bases between them. Germline values: CDR1 SGHTA, CDR2 FQGNSA. The CDR3 covers 13 residues. The CDR3 sequence: CASSLELHYEQYF. The DNA for the CDR3 is TGTGCCAGCAGCTTGGAGCTCCACTACGAGCAGTACTTC.

This clonotype was recorded a few times. The gene calls are TRBV18 and TRBJ1-4; 8 bases agree with TRBD1. The J segment lost 8 bases and the V segment lost 6 bases, leaving 11 bases of the junction unmatched. CDR1 is KGHSH, CDR2 LQKENI, per germline. The CDR3 is made up of 15 amino acids. The CDR3 DNA follows: TGTGCCAGCTCCCGCCCCACAGGGGGGGACGAAAAACTGTTTTTT. Its protein is CASSRPTGGDEKLFF.

This clonotype has ten or more counts. V usage is TRBV12-3 or TRBV12-4 and J usage is TRBJ2-7; D perhaps matches TRBD2 (6 bases). This CDR3 comprises 12 residues. The germline V and J ends were trimmed by 1 base and 9 bases, with 10 bases remaining between them. CDR3 region: CASSLVGGGQYF. The DNA for the CDR3 is TGTGCCAGCAGTTTAGTGGGAGGAGGGCAGTACTTC.

For this clonotype: A read error may be the cause here, since a much bigger clone is one base away. This chain links TRBV15 with TRBJ1-2; unclear D gene. There are 13 residues in the CDR3. V lost 0 bases and J 7 bases, leaving 9 bases between the germline ends. Germline CDR1 is LNHNV and CDR2 is YYDKDF (reference sequence). CDR3 coding DNA: TGTGCCACCAGCAGAGATTGCATAAGTGGCTACACCTTC. Translating gives CATSRDCISGYTF.

The sample holds many counts of this clonotype. V is TRBV10-3 and J is TRBJ2-1; D ambiguous. The CDR3 totals 12 residues. Trimming took off 0 bases at V and 7 bases at J, with 4 bases between the two ends. From germline, CDR1 is ENHRY and CDR2 SYGVKD. CDR3 residues: CAISESTNEQFF. The DNA for the CDR3 is TGTGCCATCAGTGAGTCGACTAATGAGCAGTTCTTC.

A few counts support this clonotype. This rearrangement joins TRBV19 to TRBJ2-7; D is uncertain. The J call may be faulty, since TRBJ2-5 better matches the DNA end. CDR1 LNHDA and CDR2 SQIVND come from the germline V gene (reference sequence). The CDR3 runs to 15 residues. The CDR3 spells CASRESWAAQETQYF. CDR3 nucleotides: TGTGCCAGTAGGGAATCGTGGGCAGCACAAGAGACCCAGTACTTC.

Many counts were recorded for this clonotype. The rearrangement uses TRBV27 and TRBJ2-3, with 10 positions matching TRBD2. The CDR3 is 18 residues long. The V and J ends lost 5 bases and 2 bases, in that order; junction bases with no gene match: 13. Germline assignment: CDR1 MNHEY and CDR2 SMNVEV (reference sequence). In DNA, the CDR3 is TGTGCCAGCAGTGATATTCGACTAGCGGGTATCCACACAGATACGCAGTATTTT. Translation gives CASSDIRLAGIHTDTQYF.

This clonotype was seen just once. This may arise from a read error, as a much more abundant clone is one base away. The chain is built from TRBV7-3 and TRBJ1-1; the D gene is possibly TRBD1 (6 bases). The CDR3 is 15 amino acids. Germline V gives CDR1 SGHTA, CDR2 FQGTGA. CDR3 coding DNA: TGTGCCTGCAGCTTAGGGGTAGGGGGAGACACTGAAGCTTTCTTT. Translating gives CACSLGVGGDTEAFF.

This clonotype was observed many times. The chain joins TRBV6-5 to TRBJ2-7; no definite D call. Trimming left V 0 bases short and J 6 bases short, with 12 bases between. Germline values: CDR1 MNHEY, CDR2 SVGAGI. The CDR3 covers 14 residues. CDR3 in amino acids: CASSYSSAGREQYF. Here the CDR3 DNA reads TGTGCCAGCAGTTACTCGAGTGCCGGGCGCGAGCAGTACTTC.

This clonotype was counted ten times or more. CDR3 nucleotide sequence: TGTGCCAGCAGCCCTTTAGCGGGGGGGCGGACCGGGGAGCTGTTTTTT. This translates into CASSPLAGGRTGELFF. V gene TRBV7-3 combines with J gene TRBJ2-2, with 11 bases fitting TRBD2. This CDR3 is built from 16 residues. Losses at the gene ends were 5 bases for V and 5 bases for J; bases not matched to a gene: 7. Germline CDR1 SGHTA, CDR2 FQGTGA.

As concerns this clonotype: The junction departs from germline at one end; a sequencing error may be responsible. The rearrangement joins TRBV10-3 to TRBJ1-6; D gene uncertain. The CDR3 loop spans 13 amino acids. CDR1 and CDR2 from the germline V gene are ENHRY and SYGVKD. In nucleotides, the CDR3 is TGTGTCATCAGTGGCGGGTACAATTCACCCCTCCACTTT. Its translation: CVISGGYNSPLHF.

The sample holds many counts of this clonotype. The rearrangement joins TRBV7-9 to TRBJ2-7; D is undetermined. In germline, CDR1 is SEHNR, CDR2 FQNEAQ (reference sequence). The V end was cut by 4 bases, the J end by 1 base, with 14 bases between. This CDR3 spans 15 amino acids. CDR3 amino acids: CASSSLSAPSYEQYF. Here the CDR3 DNA reads TGTGCCAGCAGCTCCCTAAGTGCCCCTTCCTACGAGCAGTACTTC.

Ten or more counts support this clonotype. The chain carries TRBV12-3 or TRBV12-4 and TRBJ1-5; D ambiguous. V was cut by 7 bases and J by 5 bases, with 9 bases left in between. This CDR3 contains 12 residues. Here the CDR3 DNA reads TGTGCCAGCAAACGGGGTGATCAGCCCCAGCATTTT. The encoded protein is CASKRGDQPQHF.

The J gene is TRBJ1-3, the V gene TRBV7-2, with D possibly TRBD1 on 5 matching bases. Deletions cut 8 bases from V and 2 bases from J, with 10 bases between. Germline CDR1 and CDR2: SGHTA and FQGNSA. The CDR3 totals 13 residues. The CDR3 DNA reads TGTGCCAGCGCTAGACAGCCTGGAAACACCATATATTTT. Its protein product is CASARQPGNTIYF. The full variable domain, with the rest looked up from reference TRBV7-2 and TRBJ1-3, is GAGVSQSPSNKVTEKGKDVELRCDPISGHTALYWYRQSLGQGLEFLIYFQGNSAPDKSGLPSDRFSAERTGGSVSTLTIQRTQQEDSAVYLCASARQPGNTIYFGEGSWLTVV.

The chain has TRBV6-5 and TRBJ1-1, with D tentatively TRBD1 (6 bases). Germline V gives CDR1 MNHEY, CDR2 SVGAGI. V lost 6 bases, J lost 6 bases, and 14 bases lay in between. The CDR3 totals 13 residues. The CDR3 is CASRSDRRAEAFF. DNA for the CDR3: TGTGCCAGCAGATCTGACAGGCGGGCTGAAGCTTTCTTT.

The rearrangement links TRBV5-1 to TRBJ2-7; the match to TRBD1 covers 7 bases. J was trimmed by 3 bases and V by 6 bases; bases with no gene match: 6. CDR3 size: 13 residues. Germline CDR1 SGHRS, CDR2 YFSETQ. CDR3 sequence reads: CASTRTGSYEQYF. The CDR3 DNA reads as TGCGCCAGCACGCGGACAGGAAGCTACGAGCAGTACTTC.